This T cell receptor beta chain was profiled in a study of read filtering for tumor transcriptome and immune sequencing (dated by TCRdb to between 2020 and 2021). The study in broad terms: Of the patients in the cohort, more than 16 were male and 14 were female, and their mean age was about 69 years, with a range of about 45 to 90. Under revised international staging, roughly 8 patients fell into R-ISS I, some 15 into R-ISS II and about 7 into R-ISS III. Whole-transcriptome libraries were prepared with the TruSeq RNA Access Library Prep Kit after DNase treatment. TCR-region mapped reads per sample ranged from about 4 to 10.27 million with IR-seq versus only about 85 to 1273 with RNA-seq. Using the same bone marrow samples, the study compared TCR repertoires obtained by targeted immune repertoire sequencing with those obtained by bulk whole-transcriptome sequencing. A main aim was a read-filtering strategy for immune repertoire data, specifically whether clonotypes supported by a single read should be removed. The full study reports these points: The sorted CD138-negative fraction was a mixed bone marrow immune population, not purified T cells. Clonotypes were captured by IR-seq at much higher depth and more reliably than by RNA-seq, and smaller IR-seq throughput was sufficient for identification of most shared clonotypes. In IR-seq, 80% to 85% of clonotypes but 3% to 4.5% of total reads were represented by single-read clonotypes, whereas in RNA-seq, 60% to 75% of clonotypes and around 40% of reads were represented by single-read clonotypes. The correlation between IR-seq and RNA-seq shared clonotype proportions rose when single-read clonotypes were removed.

Every patient had bone marrow sampled at the time of active disease. Ficoll-Hypaque density gradient centrifugation was used to isolate bone marrow mononuclear cells. Myeloma plasma cells were removed and CD138-negative cells were obtained by negative selection following labeling with CD138 magnetic microbeads on a MACS separator. Flow cytometry with CD138 antibodies on an Attune NxT was used to check how pure the isolated cells were. TRIzol reagent was used to extract total RNA, which was then quantified with a NanoDrop spectrophotometer. Paired RNA-seq and IR-seq were performed on each patient's CD138-negative bone marrow sample. Here V drops 7 bases and J drops 6 bases, and the junction holds 5 bases not matched to any gene. CDR1 and CDR2 were assigned from the germline V gene as WSHSY and SAAADI. Inclusive of the bounding cysteine and phenylalanine, the CDR3 is 12 residues long. Only CDR3 DNA is held: 36 bases, read in frame from base 1.

This clonotype was seen only a few times. There is no known antigen for this receptor. Base qualities are missing; no much larger clone stands one base away. TCR libraries were constructed from approximately 360 ng RNA using the Immunoverse kit, and molecular barcoded adaptors covering alpha/delta and beta/gamma chains were employed. TCR library preparation used the same RNA that went into transcriptome sequencing. TCR libraries were sequenced on an Illumina HiSeq 4000 with 2 x 150 cycles. The source study handled its data this way. Using MiXCR, which included quality filtering and error correction, TCR reads were aligned to human V, D, J and C references and then assembled into CDR3 clonotypes. The tcR package in R was used for analysis of clonotype counts and gene usage diversity. Raw mapping reads were checked after the RNA-seq reads had been mapped by STAR aligner version 2.5.3a onto the human GRCh37 genome. To test how sequencing depth affected the clonotypes detected, IR-seq fastq files were randomly downsampled with Seqtk 1.3. TCRdb redid the processing of the public reads, applying fastp at Q25 and MiXCR, and retained in-frame beta chains. Each entry merges the rows of one CDR3 protein and shows their most common DNA and genes. TCRdb's processing, not the study's, gives the V and J calls here. The sample includes 100,000 to 150,000 distinct CDR3 sequences, with 13% observed a single time. In total, the top ten clones hold about 7.7% of the sample.

The V and J genes are TRBV10-2 and TRBJ2-7, with 8 bases aligning to TRBD2. Sample: a population of CD138-negative cells sorted from bone marrow. The intended sense of this specimen's cell subset or site label: bone marrow mononuclear cells depleted of CD138+ plasma/myeloma cells by negative magnetic selection. The receptor was derived from a donor aged 40 or over with multiple myeloma. The bases read TGCGCCAGCACCCACCTAGCGGGCGAGCAGTACTTC. Translated, it gives CASTHLAGEQYF.